Listed below are T cell receptor beta chains from one sample, sequenced in a study of T cell responses to AZD1222 COVID-19 vaccine. Method: immunoSEQ multiplex PCR; TCRdb's copy keeps in-frame clones and lacks some. In the table there are nearly 200,000 clones, approximately 94% of which are singletons. This material consisted of peripheral blood, taken 28 days after the second AZD1222 dose. The receptors derive from an adult who received the AZD1222 COVID-19 vaccine. CDR3s include the opening cysteine and the closing phenylalanine or tryptophan. D genes are given only for firm matches. Rows give clone size only sometimes, using once, few, many, or a class for an expanded clone.

TRBV19	TRBJ2-3	NA	TRBD2	TGTGCCAGTAGCATGTCTAGACTAGCGGGGGGACCGGATACGCAGTATTTT	CASSMSRLAGGPDTQYF
TRBV6-1	TRBJ2-7	NA	NA	TGTGCCAGCAATGAAAGACCGGACCCCTGGCCCTACGAGCAGTACTTC	CASNERPDPWPYEQYF
TRBV19	TRBJ1-4	NA	NA	TGTGCCAGTAGTATACCGACAGTGGAAAAGGTGTTTTTT	CASSIPTVEKVFF
TRBV29-1	TRBJ2-1	once	TRBD1	TGCAGCGTTAGCAGGGGGATGGAGTTCTTC	CSVSRGMEFF
TRBV19	TRBJ1-2	few	NA	TGTGCCAGTAGTATAGATCTGGCGTCTGGCTACACCTTC	CASSIDLASGYTF
TRBV6-2/TRBV6-3	TRBJ2-1	NA	NA	TGTGCCAGCAGTCCGAGACTAGAAGGTGAGCAGTTCTTC	CASSPRLEGEQFF
TRBV7-2	TRBJ1-4	NA	NA	TGTGCCAGCAGCCCCAACGGACCTCGGATTAATGAAAAACTGTTTTTT	CASSPNGPRINEKLFF
TRBV20-1	TRBJ2-1	NA	NA	TGCAGTGCTTCGATGGGGAATGAGCAGTTCTTC	CSASMGNEQFF
TRBV28	TRBJ2-1	NA	TRBD2	TGTGCCAGCAGTCCCTATCTAGCGGGGGGGGACAATGAGCAGTTCTTC	CASSPYLAGGDNEQFF
TRBV9	TRBJ2-1	NA	NA	TGTGCCAGCAGCGTAGCGGCATATTACAATGAGCAGTTCTTC	CASSVAAYYNEQFF